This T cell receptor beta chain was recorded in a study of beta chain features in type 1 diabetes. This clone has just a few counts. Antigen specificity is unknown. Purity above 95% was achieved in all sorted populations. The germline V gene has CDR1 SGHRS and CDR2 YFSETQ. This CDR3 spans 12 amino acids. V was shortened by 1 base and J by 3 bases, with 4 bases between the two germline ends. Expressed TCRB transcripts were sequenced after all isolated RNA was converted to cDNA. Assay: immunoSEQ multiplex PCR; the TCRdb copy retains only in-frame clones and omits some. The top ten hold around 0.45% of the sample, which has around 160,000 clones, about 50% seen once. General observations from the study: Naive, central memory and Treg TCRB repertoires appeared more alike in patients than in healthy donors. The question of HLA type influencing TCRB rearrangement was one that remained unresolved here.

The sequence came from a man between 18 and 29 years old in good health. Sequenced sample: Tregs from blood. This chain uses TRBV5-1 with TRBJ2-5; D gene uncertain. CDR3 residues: CASSLPEETQYF. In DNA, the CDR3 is TGCGCCAGCAGCTTGCCCGAAGAGACCCAGTACTTC.